These T cell receptor beta chains were read from a single sample in a study of T cells in Graves' hyperthyroidism and ophthalmopathy. TCRdb ran MiXCR on the multiplex PCR reads and lists one entry per CDR3 protein. The data show hundreds of thousands of distinct CDR3 sequences, with just over 35% seen just once and less than 35% held by the top ten. What was sequenced was blood. These receptors were collected from a woman aged 40-49 years with Graves' hyperthyroidism. Each CDR3 is given with its conserved first and last residue. D genes are given only for firm matches. Not all rows give a size; the values are once, few, many and, for expanded clones, a class.

V gene: TRBV29-1
D gene: .
J gene: TRBJ2-7
clone size: many
CDR3 DNA: TGCAGCGTTATCCCCAGTACCTACGAGCAGTACTTC
CDR3 protein: CSVIPSTYEQYF

V gene: TRBV19
D gene: TRBD2
J gene: TRBJ2-2
clone size: .
CDR3 DNA: TGTGCCAGTAGTATAGCTAGCGGATCCTCAGGGGAGCTGTTTTTT
CDR3 protein: CASSIASGSSGELFF

V gene: TRBV5-1
D gene: TRBD1
J gene: TRBJ2-5
clone size: .
CDR3 DNA: TGCGCCAGCAGCTCCGGGACAGGGGGCGGCCGGGAGACCCAGTACTTC
CDR3 protein: CASSSGTGGGRETQYF

V gene: TRBV24-1
D gene: .
J gene: TRBJ2-7
clone size: few
CDR3 DNA: TGTGCCACCAACCTGGACCCCCGCGGCGAGCAGTACTTC
CDR3 protein: CATNLDPRGEQYF

V gene: TRBV7-2
D gene: TRBD2
J gene: TRBJ2-5
clone size: once
CDR3 DNA: TGTGCCAGCAGCTTAAGTCCCCGGGCGGGAGGAGAGACCCAGTACTTC
CDR3 protein: CASSLSPRAGGETQYF

V gene: TRBV7-6
D gene: .
J gene: TRBJ1-1
clone size: .
CDR3 DNA: TGTGCCAGCAGCACAATAGGGACTGAAACTGAAGCTTTCTTT
CDR3 protein: CASSTIGTETEAFF

V gene: TRBV19
D gene: .
J gene: TRBJ1-5
clone size: .
CDR3 DNA: TGTGCCAGCTCAAGTATGGAGGGGGGCAATCAGCCCCAGCATTTT
CDR3 protein: CASSSMEGGNQPQHF

V gene: TRBV7-9
D gene: .
J gene: TRBJ1-2
clone size: few
CDR3 DNA: TGTGCCAGCAGCTCCACCGGGACGCTCGATAATATTTATGGCTACACCTTC
CDR3 protein: CASSSTGTLDNIYGYTF

V gene: TRBV19
D gene: .
J gene: TRBJ2-5
clone size: few
CDR3 DNA: TGTGCCAGTGGTCTATGGTCTGAACAAGAGACCCAGTACTTC
CDR3 protein: CASGLWSEQETQYF

V gene: TRBV24-1
D gene: .
J gene: TRBJ2-2
clone size: few
CDR3 DNA: TGTGCCACCAGTGATTCGCGGCAGCCTTGGCCCGGGGAGCTGTTTTTT
CDR3 protein: CATSDSRQPWPGELFF

V gene: TRBV7-9
D gene: .
J gene: TRBJ2-7
clone size: .
CDR3 DNA: TGTGCCAGCAGCTTAGCCGCGGGACAGTCGCAGTACTTC
CDR3 protein: CASSLAAGQSQYF